A selection of T cell receptor beta chains follows, all from one sample in a study of OX40 agonist ivuxolimab in advanced cancers. Only in-frame clones appear in the TCRdb table, and some are missing; sequencing was by immunoSEQ multiplex PCR. The sample has over 15,000 clones; about 73% are singletons. Sample: CD4+ or CD8+ T cells sorted from blood, taken in a trial of the OX40 agonist ivuxolimab. These receptors originate from an adult with an advanced solid tumor such as melanoma, head and neck, liver or kidney cancer. The CDR3 runs from the conserved cysteine through the conserved F or W. D genes are given only for firm matches. Size is stated for part of the rows, as once, few or many counts, or as a class when the clone is expanded.

abundance,d_gene,j_gene,v_gene,CDR3aa,CDR3nt
.,.,TRBJ1-2,TRBV5-6,CASSSQDYYGYTF,TGTGCCAGCAGCTCACAGGATTACTATGGCTACACCTTC
.,.,TRBJ1-1,TRBV6-5,CASSYLPYLNTEAFF,TGTGCCAGCAGTTATCTACCCTATTTGAACACTGAAGCTTTCTTT
.,.,TRBJ1-1,TRBV28,CASSLLAGMNTEAFF,TGTGCCAGCAGTTTGCTGGCAGGGATGAACACTGAAGCTTTCTTT
.,.,TRBJ2-5,TRBV21-1,CARASGVYQETQYF,TGTGCCAGGGCTAGCGGGGTGTACCAAGAGACCCAGTACTTC
.,.,TRBJ2-1,TRBV14,CASSLYNEQFF,TGTGCCAGCAGCCTTTACAATGAGCAGTTCTTC
.,.,TRBJ2-1,TRBV11-3,CASSWQGGEQFF,TGTGCCAGCAGCTGGCAGGGGGGTGAGCAGTTCTTC
.,.,TRBJ2-7,TRBV4-3,CASSQERGWEQYF,TGCGCCAGCAGCCAAGAACGGGGTTGGGAGCAGTACTTC
.,TRBD2,TRBJ2-1,TRBV4-1,CASSQDGRGFYNEQFF,TGCGCCAGCAGCCAAGATGGGCGGGGGTTCTACAATGAGCAGTTCTTC
.,.,TRBJ2-7,TRBV6-1,CASSKDRHYEQYF,TGTGCCAGCAGTAAAGACAGGCACTACGAGCAGTACTTC
.,.,TRBJ2-7,TRBV28,CASSWVQPPYEQYF,TGTGCCAGCAGTTGGGTTCAGCCCCCCTACGAGCAGTACTTC
.,.,TRBJ2-1,TRBV28,CASSSPFSSYNEQFF,TGTGCCAGCAGTTCGCCGTTCAGCTCCTACAATGAGCAGTTCTTC
.,.,TRBJ2-7,TRBV6-5,CASSYGAGRAYEQYF,TGTGCCAGCAGTTACGGGGCGGGTCGGGCTTACGAGCAGTACTTC
.,.,TRBJ2-5,TRBV6-1,CASSEAGADAETQYF,TGTGCCAGCAGTGAAGCTGGGGCCGATGCCGAGACCCAGTACTTC
.,TRBD1,TRBJ1-5,TRBV4-1,CASSLTPYRGRSNQPQHF,TGCGCCAGCAGCCTAACCCCCTACAGGGGCCGGAGCAATCAGCCCCAGCATTTT
.,TRBD1,TRBJ1-1,TRBV11-2,CASSLAPRTGGSNEAFF,TGTGCCAGCAGCTTAGCCCCTAGGACAGGGGGATCCAATGAAGCTTTCTTT
few,TRBD2,TRBJ2-4,TRBV28,CASSSTGLGTSGSWDIQYF,TGTGCCAGCAGTTCGACAGGACTCGGGACTAGCGGGAGTTGGGACATTCAGTACTTC
.,.,TRBJ2-7,TRBV7-8,CASSLLGSHEQYF,TGTGCCAGCAGCTTATTAGGGTCCCACGAGCAGTACTTC
.,.,TRBJ2-3,TRBV11-2,CASSLDIRGGKGSTDTQYF,TGTGCCAGCAGCTTAGATATCAGGGGGGGGAAGGGAAGCACAGATACGCAGTATTTT
.,TRBD1,TRBJ1-5,TRBV7-9,CASSLQGAGSHQPQHF,TGTGCCAGCAGCTTACAGGGGGCTGGGAGTCATCAGCCCCAGCATTTT
.,.,TRBJ1-1,TRBV5-8,CASSLVDRTEAFF,TGTGCCAGCAGCTTGGTGGATCGGACTGAAGCTTTCTTT
few,.,TRBJ2-6,TRBV10-2,CASRAAGANVLTF,TGCGCCAGCAGGGCAGCAGGGGCCAACGTCCTGACTTTC
.,.,TRBJ1-3,TRBV5-6,CASTPSGGLGLNAGNTIYF,TGTGCCAGCACCCCCTCCGGCGGTCTCGGGCTAAATGCTGGAAACACCATATATTTT
.,.,TRBJ2-7,TRBV5-6,CASSLIGPEGEQYF,TGTGCCAGCAGCTTGATAGGGCCGGAGGGCGAGCAGTACTTC
once,.,TRBJ2-1,TRBV6-5,CASSRTVTYNEQFF,TGTGCCAGCAGTCGGACAGTCACCTACAATGAGCAGTTCTTC
.,.,TRBJ2-7,TRBV13,CASSLGSQGSYEQYF,TGTGCCAGCAGCTTAGGCTCCCAGGGCTCCTACGAGCAGTACTTC
.,TRBD2,TRBJ2-1,TRBV19,CASSITAGVVNEQFF,TGTGCCAGTAGTATTACAGCGGGAGTGGTCAATGAGCAGTTCTTC
.,.,TRBJ2-7,TRBV11-2,CASSLAVGESYEQYF,TGTGCCAGCAGCTTAGCGGTTGGAGAGTCCTACGAGCAGTACTTC
.,TRBD2,TRBJ2-1,TRBV11-2,CASSPTSEGEQFF,TGTGCCAGCAGCCCGACTAGCGAGGGTGAGCAGTTCTTC
.,.,TRBJ2-2,TRBV29-1,CSVVGWTGELFF,TGCAGCGTTGTTGGTTGGACCGGGGAGCTGTTTTTT
medium-sized,TRBD1,TRBJ1-2,TRBV6-1,CSGQGAGGGYTF,TGCTCGGGACAGGGGGCGGGAGGGGGCTACACCTTC
many,.,TRBJ2-7,TRBV6-5,CASSFRAANNEQYF,TGTGCCAGCAGTTTTCGGGCCGCTAATAACGAGCAGTACTTC
few,.,TRBJ2-7,TRBV7-6,CASSSDTSREQYF,TGTGCCAGCAGCTCGGACACCAGTCGCGAGCAGTACTTC
once,.,TRBJ1-1,TRBV5-6,CASSLAAGTSNTEAFF,TGTGCCAGCAGCTTGGCCGCGGGCACCTCGAACACTGAAGCTTTCTTT
.,.,TRBJ1-5,TRBV27,CASSFGGFSNQPQHF,TGTGCCAGCAGTTTTGGGGGCTTTAGCAATCAGCCCCAGCATTTT
.,.,TRBJ2-2,TRBV27,CASSLSRFLPRGELFF,TGTGCCAGCAGTTTATCGAGGTTCCTCCCTCGCGGGGAGCTGTTTTTT
.,TRBD1,TRBJ2-3,TRBV5-1,CASSNAQGTDTQYF,TGCGCCAGCAGCAACGCACAGGGGACAGATACGCAGTATTTT
once,.,TRBJ1-2,TRBV7-8,CASSQGEGLNNYGYTF,TGTGCCAGCAGCCAAGGAGAGGGTTTAAATAACTATGGCTACACCTTC
once,TRBD2,TRBJ2-7,TRBV4-1,CASSQDSTSGPYEQYF,TGCGCCAGCAGCCAAGATTCTACTAGCGGCCCCTACGAGCAGTACTTC
.,.,TRBJ2-1,TRBV7-9,CASSLVIGSGNEQFF,TGTGCCAGCAGCTTAGTGATAGGTAGCGGAAATGAGCAGTTCTTC
.,TRBD1,TRBJ2-4,TRBV7-9,CASSFRTGDIQYF,TGTGCCAGCAGCTTCAGGACAGGGGACATTCAGTACTTC